Below are 5 T cell receptor beta chains sequenced from a single sample in a study of CD8+ T cells in alopecia areata. Reverse transcribed after extraction, RNA yielded cDNA as the sequencing template. Here immunoSEQ multiplex PCR was the method, and the copy in TCRdb shows in-frame clones only, minus some. The repertoire holds some 100,000 clones, with about two fifths as singletons. The sequenced sample was CD4+ T cells sorted from blood. These receptors were taken from a human donor with alopecia areata.

V usage is TRBV29-1 and J usage is TRBJ2-1, with 12 bases that match TRBD2. Trimming cost V 2 bases and J 6 bases; bases outside gene matches: 8. The germline V gene has CDR1 SQVTM and CDR2 ANQGSEA. The CDR3 is 16 residues long. Here the CDR3 DNA reads TGCAGCGTTGAAAAACTAGGACTAGCGGGGACCAATGAGCAGTTCTTC. It yields the protein CSVEKLGLAGTNEQFF.

This clone was picked up a small number of times. V is TRBV7-2 and J is TRBJ2-1, with D possibly being TRBD1 or TRBD2 (7 bases each). Germline loops: CDR1 SGHTA, CDR2 FQGNSA. The CDR3 totals 16 residues. The germline V and J ends were trimmed by 5 bases and 7 bases, with 21 bases remaining between them. This chain's CDR3 is CASSGEGQRSRNEQFF. In nucleotides, the CDR3 is TGTGCCAGCAGCGGGGAGGGACAGAGAAGTCGAAATGAGCAGTTCTTC.

This chain joins TRBV5-1 and TRBJ2-1; TRBD1 agrees at 10 bases. The CDR3 totals 14 residues. Germline lookup yields CDR1 SGHRS and CDR2 YFSETQ. The V gene end was trimmed by 5 bases and the J gene end by 8 bases; junction bases not matched to a gene: 7. CDR3: CASSVGQGPDEQFF. CDR3 sequence (DNA): TGCGCCAGCAGTGTGGGACAGGGGCCCGATGAGCAGTTCTTC.

The CDR3 reads CASRANYGYTF. The CDR3 bases are TGTGCCTCACGGGCAAACTATGGCTACACCTTC. V is TRBV30 and J is TRBJ1-2; the D is unclear. Looked up from germline, CDR1 is GTSNPN and CDR2 is SVGIG (reference sequence). CDR3 length: 11 amino acids. V was pared by 7 bases and J by 2 bases, with 8 bases between.

This clone appeared a single time. This chain joins TRBV7-2 and TRBJ2-5, with TRBD2 matching 7 bases. Germline loops: CDR1 SGHTA, CDR2 FQGNSA. CDR3 size: 14 residues. Trimming removed 1 base from V and 5 bases from J; junction bases left unmatched: 4. CDR3 loop: CASSLGLAVETQYF. CDR3 DNA: TGTGCCAGCAGCTTAGGGCTAGCGGTTGAGACCCAGTACTTC.